A selection of T cell receptor beta chains follows, all from one sample in a study of cytotoxic CD8 clonotypes in ibrutinib-treated CLL. The method was immunoSEQ multiplex PCR; TCRdb's version includes in-frame clones alone and lacks a portion of them. The top ten clones hold around 15% of a sample with more than 150,000 clones, over 55% of them seen once. The specimen comprised PBMCs, sampled after 24 months of ibrutinib treatment. The receptors were gathered from a human donor with chronic lymphocytic leukemia. Both conserved end residues are part of each CDR3. Each record gives: V gene, clone size, J gene, D gene, CDR3 DNA, CDR3 protein. D genes are given only for firm matches. The size entry is marked missing in some rows and otherwise reads once, few, many or a size class.

V gene: TRBV5-1; clone size: -; J gene: TRBJ2-3; D gene: TRBD2; CDR3 DNA: TGCGCCAGCAGCAGGGAGGGATTCACCGATACGCAGTATTTT; CDR3 protein: CASSREGFTDTQYF
V gene: TRBV6-5; clone size: -; J gene: TRBJ1-1; D gene: -; CDR3 DNA: TGTGCCAGCAGCCACCCGGGTTCCGCTGAAGCTTTCTTT; CDR3 protein: CASSHPGSAEAFF
V gene: TRBV2; clone size: -; J gene: TRBJ1-3; D gene: TRBD1; CDR3 DNA: TGTGCCAGCAAAAGTACGGGACAGCTAGGAAACACCATATATTTT; CDR3 protein: CASKSTGQLGNTIYF
V gene: TRBV6-4; clone size: -; J gene: TRBJ1-5; D gene: TRBD1; CDR3 DNA: TGTGCCAGCAGCCCCGGGACAGGGGGCAATCAGCCCCAGCATTTT; CDR3 protein: CASSPGTGGNQPQHF
V gene: TRBV5-1; clone size: -; J gene: TRBJ1-5; D gene: -; CDR3 DNA: TGCGCCAGCAGCTCCGGCCCCGATCCTAGCAATCAGCCCCAGCATTTT; CDR3 protein: CASSSGPDPSNQPQHF
V gene: TRBV27; clone size: -; J gene: TRBJ2-7; D gene: -; CDR3 DNA: TGTGCCAGCAGTTTATCGTGGAGGGGTAGCTCCTACGAGCAGTACTTC; CDR3 protein: CASSLSWRGSSYEQYF
V gene: TRBV5-1; clone size: -; J gene: TRBJ2-3; D gene: -; CDR3 DNA: TGCGCCAGCAGCTTGGCAGTCACGGGAGTCACAGATACGCAGTATTTT; CDR3 protein: CASSLAVTGVTDTQYF
V gene: TRBV25-1; clone size: -; J gene: TRBJ1-5; D gene: -; CDR3 DNA: TGTGCCAGCAGTAAATCGGGACACCTCAATCAGCCCCAGCATTTT; CDR3 protein: CASSKSGHLNQPQHF
V gene: TRBV5-4; clone size: -; J gene: TRBJ2-3; D gene: TRBD2; CDR3 DNA: TGTGCCAGCAGCAGAAATAGCGGGAGTGAACCTAGCACAGATACGCAGTATTTT; CDR3 protein: CASSRNSGSEPSTDTQYF
V gene: TRBV5-6; clone size: -; J gene: TRBJ2-7; D gene: TRBD2; CDR3 DNA: TGTGCCAGCAGCTTGTACCTAGCGGGAGGGTACGAGCAGTACTTC; CDR3 protein: CASSLYLAGGYEQYF
V gene: TRBV9; clone size: -; J gene: TRBJ2-1; D gene: TRBD2; CDR3 DNA: TGTGCCAGCAGCGAACTAGCGGGAGGGCCCAATGAGCAGTTCTTC; CDR3 protein: CASSELAGGPNEQFF
V gene: TRBV27; clone size: -; J gene: TRBJ1-2; D gene: -; CDR3 DNA: TGTGCCAGTAAAAAATCCGGGGGTGGTTTTGGCTACACCTTC; CDR3 protein: CASKKSGGGFGYTF
V gene: TRBV18; clone size: -; J gene: TRBJ2-1; D gene: TRBD2; CDR3 DNA: TGTGCCAGCTCAGGCGCGGGAGGGGCCTACAATGAGCAGTTCTTC; CDR3 protein: CASSGAGGAYNEQFF
V gene: TRBV28; clone size: -; J gene: TRBJ1-1; D gene: -; CDR3 DNA: TGTGCCAGCAGTCTAACGGGCACTGAAGCTTTCTTT; CDR3 protein: CASSLTGTEAFF
V gene: TRBV6-1; clone size: -; J gene: TRBJ2-7; D gene: TRBD2; CDR3 DNA: TGTGCCAGCAGTGAAATTCCGCTACTAGCGGGAGTATTGTACGAGCAGTACTTC; CDR3 protein: CASSEIPLLAGVLYEQYF
V gene: TRBV7-8; clone size: once; J gene: TRBJ2-1; D gene: -; CDR3 DNA: TGTGCCAGCAGACTAGACAATGAGCAGTTCTTC; CDR3 protein: CASRLDNEQFF
V gene: TRBV7-3; clone size: -; J gene: TRBJ2-1; D gene: TRBD2; CDR3 DNA: TGTGCCAGCAGCGCTACCGGGACTAGCGGGCTCGAAATCTACAATGAGCAGTTCTTC; CDR3 protein: CASSATGTSGLEIYNEQFF
V gene: TRBV29-1; clone size: -; J gene: TRBJ2-3; D gene: -; CDR3 DNA: TGCAGCGTTGTTCCGGGAGAGGCGTTAGATACGCAGTATTTT; CDR3 protein: CSVVPGEALDTQYF
V gene: TRBV2; clone size: -; J gene: TRBJ1-5; D gene: TRBD1; CDR3 DNA: TGTGCCAGCCTCCCCGGACAGGGTAATCAGCCCCAGCATTTT; CDR3 protein: CASLPGQGNQPQHF
V gene: TRBV7-9; clone size: -; J gene: TRBJ1-5; D gene: -; CDR3 DNA: TGTGCCAGCAGCCCTGGAACCACACAGCCCCAGCATTTT; CDR3 protein: CASSPGTTQPQHF
V gene: TRBV5-1; clone size: -; J gene: TRBJ1-1; D gene: -; CDR3 DNA: TGCGCCAGCAGCGGAACAGGGTATGGGAACACTGAAGCTTTCTTT; CDR3 protein: CASSGTGYGNTEAFF
V gene: TRBV19; clone size: -; J gene: TRBJ2-1; D gene: TRBD2; CDR3 DNA: TGTGCCAGTAGTATCCTAGCGGGAGCTTTGCAGTTCTTC; CDR3 protein: CASSILAGALQFF
V gene: TRBV19; clone size: few; J gene: TRBJ2-6; D gene: -; CDR3 DNA: TGTGCCACCCGTTGGGGACAACAATCTGCAGGGGCCAACGTCCTGACTTTC; CDR3 protein: CATRWGQQSAGANVLTF
V gene: TRBV28; clone size: few; J gene: TRBJ2-3; D gene: -; CDR3 DNA: TGTGCCAGCAGTTTATCCAGAGTTCAAGATACGCAGTATTTT; CDR3 protein: CASSLSRVQDTQYF
V gene: TRBV5-1; clone size: -; J gene: TRBJ1-1; D gene: -; CDR3 DNA: TGCGCCAGCAGCTTGGATAGCCACACTGAAGCTTTCTTT; CDR3 protein: CASSLDSHTEAFF
V gene: TRBV6-1; clone size: -; J gene: TRBJ2-7; D gene: TRBD2; CDR3 DNA: TGTGCCAGCAGGGGACTAGCGGGAGGACCCGAGCAGTACTTC; CDR3 protein: CASRGLAGGPEQYF
V gene: TRBV28; clone size: -; J gene: TRBJ2-1; D gene: TRBD2; CDR3 DNA: TGTGCCAGCAGTTTAGCGGGAGGGGGAGGATCAAAGTACAATGAGCAGTTCTTC; CDR3 protein: CASSLAGGGGSKYNEQFF
V gene: TRBV10-3; clone size: -; J gene: TRBJ2-1; D gene: TRBD2; CDR3 DNA: TGTGCCATCAGTGAGTCATTAGCGGGATACAATGAGCAGTTCTTC; CDR3 protein: CAISESLAGYNEQFF
V gene: TRBV4-2; clone size: -; J gene: TRBJ1-1; D gene: -; CDR3 DNA: TGTGCCAGCAGCCAAGTCCAGGGGCCTTTGACGGCTTTCTTT; CDR3 protein: CASSQVQGPLTAFF
V gene: TRBV30; clone size: few; J gene: TRBJ1-2; D gene: -; CDR3 DNA: TGTGCCTGGAGCTCAGGGGTTGGCTACACCTTC; CDR3 protein: CAWSSGVGYTF
V gene: TRBV10-3; clone size: -; J gene: TRBJ2-4; D gene: -; CDR3 DNA: TGTGCCATCAGTGAGGATTCTACGAACAAAAACATTCAGTACTTC; CDR3 protein: CAISEDSTNKNIQYF
V gene: TRBV4-3; clone size: -; J gene: TRBJ2-3; D gene: TRBD2; CDR3 DNA: TGCGCCAGCAGCCAAGATCTAGGCGGGAGGGAAACCGATACGCAGTATTTT; CDR3 protein: CASSQDLGGRETDTQYF
V gene: TRBV28; clone size: few; J gene: TRBJ1-2; D gene: -; CDR3 DNA: TGTGCCAGCAGACTTGGGGGGGCCTATGGCTACACCTTC; CDR3 protein: CASRLGGAYGYTF
V gene: TRBV28; clone size: -; J gene: TRBJ2-2; D gene: TRBD2; CDR3 DNA: TGTGCCAGCAACATAGCGGGGTCGAACACCGGGGAGCTGTTTTTT; CDR3 protein: CASNIAGSNTGELFF
V gene: TRBV6-1; clone size: once; J gene: TRBJ1-2; D gene: TRBD1; CDR3 DNA: TGTGCCAGCAGTGTGACAGGGGGCTATGGCTACACCTTC; CDR3 protein: CASSVTGGYGYTF
V gene: TRBV5-1; clone size: -; J gene: TRBJ1-2; D gene: -; CDR3 DNA: TGCGCCAGCAGTTCAGGACTACTTGATGGCTACACCTTC; CDR3 protein: CASSSGLLDGYTF
V gene: TRBV7-3; clone size: -; J gene: TRBJ2-3; D gene: -; CDR3 DNA: TGTGCCAGCAGCCGCAGGGACCGATACTACACAGATACGCAGTATTTT; CDR3 protein: CASSRRDRYYTDTQYF
V gene: TRBV27; clone size: once; J gene: TRBJ2-1; D gene: -; CDR3 DNA: TGTGCCAGCGGGAGACAGAGCGAGTTCTTC; CDR3 protein: CASGRQSEFF
V gene: TRBV6-5; clone size: -; J gene: TRBJ2-1; D gene: TRBD2; CDR3 DNA: TGTGCCAGCAGTTATTCTCCGGGAGGCTCCTACAATGAGCAGTTCTTC; CDR3 protein: CASSYSPGGSYNEQFF
V gene: TRBV7-9; clone size: -; J gene: TRBJ1-1; D gene: -; CDR3 DNA: TGTGCCAGCAGCCTCCGGACAGATGGACTCGAAGCTTTCTTT; CDR3 protein: CASSLRTDGLEAFF
V gene: TRBV5-4; clone size: -; J gene: TRBJ2-5; D gene: TRBD2; CDR3 DNA: TGTGCCAGCAGCTTGGGACTAGCACGGACCCAGTACTTC; CDR3 protein: CASSLGLARTQYF
V gene: TRBV30; clone size: few; J gene: TRBJ1-2; D gene: -; CDR3 DNA: TGTGCCTGGAGTGCCCTGGGATATGGCTACACCTTC; CDR3 protein: CAWSALGYGYTF
V gene: TRBV7-2; clone size: -; J gene: TRBJ1-3; D gene: -; CDR3 DNA: TGTGCCAGCACCCGGGGGGGGGCCATATATTTT; CDR3 protein: CASTRGGAIYF
V gene: TRBV11-2; clone size: -; J gene: TRBJ2-7; D gene: -; CDR3 DNA: TGTGCCAGCAGTTACGTTACGGGAGCGCGGTGGGTACCTAACGAGCAGTACTTC; CDR3 protein: CASSYVTGARWVPNEQYF
V gene: TRBV10-3; clone size: -; J gene: TRBJ1-2; D gene: TRBD1; CDR3 DNA: TGTGCCATCAGTGAGGGACGGACAGGGGGACGACCCAAACTTGATGGCTACACCTTC; CDR3 protein: CAISEGRTGGRPKLDGYTF
V gene: TRBV4-3; clone size: -; J gene: TRBJ2-7; D gene: -; CDR3 DNA: TGCGCCAGCAGCACCCAAAGGGACTCCTACTCCTACGAGCAGTACTTC; CDR3 protein: CASSTQRDSYSYEQYF
V gene: TRBV7-9; clone size: -; J gene: TRBJ2-7; D gene: TRBD2; CDR3 DNA: TGTGCCAGCAGCCCCCGGACTAGCGGGAGCTACGAGCAGTACTTC; CDR3 protein: CASSPRTSGSYEQYF
V gene: TRBV11-3; clone size: -; J gene: TRBJ2-1; D gene: TRBD2; CDR3 DNA: TGTGCCAGCAGCTCCGGACTAGCGGGAGGGAATGAGCAGTTCTTC; CDR3 protein: CASSSGLAGGNEQFF
V gene: TRBV27; clone size: once; J gene: TRBJ2-7; D gene: TRBD1; CDR3 DNA: TGTGCCACCGTGGACAGGACGAACGAGCAGTACTTC; CDR3 protein: CATVDRTNEQYF
V gene: TRBV27; clone size: -; J gene: TRBJ2-2; D gene: -; CDR3 DNA: TGTGCCAGCAGTTTATCGCTTCAGGGGCGTCACGGGGAGCTGTTTTTT; CDR3 protein: CASSLSLQGRHGELFF